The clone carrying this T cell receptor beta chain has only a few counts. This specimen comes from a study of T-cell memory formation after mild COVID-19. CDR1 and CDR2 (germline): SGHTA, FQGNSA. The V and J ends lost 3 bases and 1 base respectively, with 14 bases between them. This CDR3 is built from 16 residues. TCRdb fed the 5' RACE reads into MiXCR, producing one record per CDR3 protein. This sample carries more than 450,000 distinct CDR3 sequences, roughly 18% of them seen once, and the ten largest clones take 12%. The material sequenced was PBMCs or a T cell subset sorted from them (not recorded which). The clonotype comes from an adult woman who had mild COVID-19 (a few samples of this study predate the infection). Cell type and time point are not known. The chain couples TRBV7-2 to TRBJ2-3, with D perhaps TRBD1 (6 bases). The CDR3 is CASSFDRRRGTDTQYF. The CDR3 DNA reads TGTGCCAGCAGCTTCGACAGGCGTCGGGGCACAGATACGCAGTATTTT.